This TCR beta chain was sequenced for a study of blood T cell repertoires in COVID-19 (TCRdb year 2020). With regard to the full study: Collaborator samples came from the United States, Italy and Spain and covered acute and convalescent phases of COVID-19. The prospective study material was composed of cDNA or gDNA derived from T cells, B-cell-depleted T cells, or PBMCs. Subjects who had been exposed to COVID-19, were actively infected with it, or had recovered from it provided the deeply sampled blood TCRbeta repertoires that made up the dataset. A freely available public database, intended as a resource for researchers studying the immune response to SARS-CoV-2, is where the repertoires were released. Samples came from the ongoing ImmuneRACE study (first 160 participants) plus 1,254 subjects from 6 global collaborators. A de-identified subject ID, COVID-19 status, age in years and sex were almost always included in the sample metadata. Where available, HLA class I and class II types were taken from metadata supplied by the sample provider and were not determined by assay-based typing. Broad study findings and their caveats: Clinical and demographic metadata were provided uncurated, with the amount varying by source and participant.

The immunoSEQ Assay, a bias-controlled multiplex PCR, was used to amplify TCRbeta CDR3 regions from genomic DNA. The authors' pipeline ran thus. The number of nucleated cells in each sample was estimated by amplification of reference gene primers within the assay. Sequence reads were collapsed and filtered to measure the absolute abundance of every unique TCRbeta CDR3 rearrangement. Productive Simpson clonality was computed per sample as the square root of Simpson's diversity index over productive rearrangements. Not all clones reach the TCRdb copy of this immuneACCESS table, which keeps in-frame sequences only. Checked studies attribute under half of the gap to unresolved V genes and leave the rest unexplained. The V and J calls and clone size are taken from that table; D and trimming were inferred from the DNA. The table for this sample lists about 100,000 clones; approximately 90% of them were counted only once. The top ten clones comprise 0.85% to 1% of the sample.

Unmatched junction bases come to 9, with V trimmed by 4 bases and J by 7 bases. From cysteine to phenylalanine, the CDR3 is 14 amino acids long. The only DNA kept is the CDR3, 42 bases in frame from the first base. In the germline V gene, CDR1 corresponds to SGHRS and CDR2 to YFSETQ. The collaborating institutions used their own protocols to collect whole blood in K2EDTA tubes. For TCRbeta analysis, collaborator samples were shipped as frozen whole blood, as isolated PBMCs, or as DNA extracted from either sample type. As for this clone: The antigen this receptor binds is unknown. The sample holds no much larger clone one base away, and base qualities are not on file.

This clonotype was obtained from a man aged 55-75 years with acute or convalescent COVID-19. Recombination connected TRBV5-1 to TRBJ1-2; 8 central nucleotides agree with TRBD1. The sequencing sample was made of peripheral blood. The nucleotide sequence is TGCGCCAGCAGCCCCGGGGGACAGGAGCCTGGCTACACCTTC. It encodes CASSPGGQEPGYTF.